Listed below are T cell receptor beta chains from one sample, sequenced in a study of cytomegalovirus exposure and HLA in healthy donors. Some clones are missing from TCRdb's copy, which holds only in-frame ones; the method was immunoSEQ multiplex PCR. The data show 99,000 or so clones, with 86% seen just once and approximately 4% held by the top ten. Input material: PBMCs. All receptors derive from a woman between 18 and 29 years old in good health and CMV-seropositive. CDR3s include the opening cysteine and the closing phenylalanine or tryptophan. The order of the fields is CDR3 DNA, CDR3 protein, D gene, J gene, clone size, V gene. The D gene is left open where the match is weak. Some rows mark clone size as missing; the rest say once, few, many or name a class of expanded clone.

TGTGCCAGCAGTCTAGGACTAGCGGGAGGCCCCTTGTGGGAGCAGTACTTC,CASSLGLAGGPLWEQYF,TRBD2,TRBJ2-7,NA,TRBV27
TGCGCCAGCAGCCTCGGACAGGGATGGCGGGAGGGAGAGACCCAGTACTTC,CASSLGQGWREGETQYF,NA,TRBJ2-5,NA,TRBV5-1
TGCGCCAGCAGCAACGGGGGACAGATTAGATATGGCTACACCTTC,CASSNGGQIRYGYTF,TRBD1,TRBJ1-2,NA,TRBV4-1
TGTGCCAGCAGCTTGGGGGGCAGAATACTGCTAGCCAAAAACATTCAGTACTTC,CASSLGGRILLAKNIQYF,NA,TRBJ2-4,NA,TRBV5-6
TGTGCCAGCAGCTCCGGGAGTGAAAAACTGTTTTTT,CASSSGSEKLFF,NA,TRBJ1-4,NA,TRBV11-2
TGTGCCAGCTCACCACCTATGGGGACAGGGGCTATGAACACTGAAGCTTTCTTT,CASSPPMGTGAMNTEAFF,TRBD1,TRBJ1-1,NA,TRBV18
TGCGCCAGCAGCGAGCGGGGCCAAGAGACCCAGTACTTC,CASSERGQETQYF,TRBD2,TRBJ2-5,NA,TRBV10-1
TGTGCCAGCAGTGAACGGAGCTCCTACAATGAGCAGTTCTTC,CASSERSSYNEQFF,NA,TRBJ2-1,NA,TRBV6-1
TGTGCCAGCAGTACAGGGGCCGCTCAGCCCCAGCATTTT,CASSTGAAQPQHF,TRBD1,TRBJ1-5,once,TRBV6-6
TGTGCCAGCAGCCAAGAAGGCGGGGTGGGAAACACCATATATTTT,CASSQEGGVGNTIYF,NA,TRBJ1-3,NA,TRBV4-2
TGTGCCAGTAGTATAGATCTCGGCCTAGGATTCGACGAGCAGTACTTC,CASSIDLGLGFDEQYF,NA,TRBJ2-7,few,TRBV19
TGTGCCAGCAGCTTTACGAGAGGACAGGGGAGCAATTCACCCCTCCACTTT,CASSFTRGQGSNSPLHF,TRBD1,TRBJ1-6,once,TRBV5-8
TGTGCCAGCAGTCCCTATGACAGGCACACCGGGGAGCTGTTTTTT,CASSPYDRHTGELFF,NA,TRBJ2-2,NA,TRBV27
TGCGCCAGCAGCCTCCTTTTTGAGAACCATCATTCACCCCTCCACTTT,CASSLLFENHHSPLHF,NA,TRBJ1-6,NA,TRBV5-1
TGTGCCAGCAGCTTGTCGTCAGATCAGCCCCAGCATTTT,CASSLSSDQPQHF,NA,TRBJ1-5,NA,TRBV5-6
TGTGCCAGCAGCTTCGGGAGTACCTCTGGAAACACCATATATTTT,CASSFGSTSGNTIYF,NA,TRBJ1-3,NA,TRBV7-3
TGCGCCAGCAGCGTAACAGGGGACGCATCCTACGAGCAGTACTTC,CASSVTGDASYEQYF,TRBD1,TRBJ2-7,NA,TRBV5-1
TGTGCCAGCAGTTCCCCTACAGGGATTGGGGAAAAACTGTTTTTT,CASSSPTGIGEKLFF,NA,TRBJ1-4,NA,TRBV28
TGTGCTAGTGGTTTGGCCGGGACAGGGGTCTTC,CASGLAGTGVF,TRBD1,TRBJ2-1,NA,TRBV12-5
TGTGCCAGCAGCTTCGGTTCCGCCGGGGAAGTCGGCGGCTACACCTTC,CASSFGSAGEVGGYTF,NA,TRBJ1-2,NA,TRBV5-4
TGTGCCACCAGCGGACCGGGACTAGCGGGTAGCACAGATACGCAGTATTTT,CATSGPGLAGSTDTQYF,TRBD2,TRBJ2-3,NA,TRBV15
TGTGCCAGCAGTTTTAGTGTTACAGATACGCAGTATTTT,CASSFSVTDTQYF,NA,TRBJ2-3,NA,TRBV27
TGTGCCAGCAGTGACGGGACAGGGGGCGAAAAACTGTTTTTT,CASSDGTGGEKLFF,TRBD1,TRBJ1-4,NA,TRBV6-4
TGTGCCAGTAGTAACGTCCGGGAGTACCTCCACTTT,CASSNVREYLHF,NA,TRBJ1-6,once,TRBV19
TGTGCCAGCAGCTTGGTGACAGCCGGAAACACCATATATTTT,CASSLVTAGNTIYF,NA,TRBJ1-3,NA,TRBV5-5
TGTGCCAGCGGAAGACAGGGCGCCTACGAGCAGTACTTC,CASGRQGAYEQYF,TRBD1,TRBJ2-7,once,TRBV2
TGTGCCTGGAGTCTCTTAGGGGTCACTGAAGCTTTCTTT,CAWSLLGVTEAFF,NA,TRBJ1-1,NA,TRBV30
TGTGCCAGCTCCGTTGGGCGGGGCCTCGAGCAGTACTTC,CASSVGRGLEQYF,NA,TRBJ2-7,NA,TRBV18
TGTGCCAGCAGCTTCATGGCTCACCCTTACAATGAGCAGTTCTTC,CASSFMAHPYNEQFF,NA,TRBJ2-1,NA,TRBV7-9
TGTGCCACAAGACAGGGTCCAGCGGGGGCTGGGGCCAACGTCCTGACTTTC,CATRQGPAGAGANVLTF,NA,TRBJ2-6,NA,TRBV19
TGTGCCAGCAGTGACTCGACAGGGAGCACAGATACGCAGTATTTT,CASSDSTGSTDTQYF,TRBD1,TRBJ2-3,NA,TRBV6-4
TGTGCCAGCAGCCAATTACAGGGGGCCAACGTCCTGACTTTC,CASSQLQGANVLTF,NA,TRBJ2-6,NA,TRBV14
TGTGCCAGCAGCTTCGAGAGCAATCAGCCCCAGCATTTT,CASSFESNQPQHF,NA,TRBJ1-5,NA,TRBV11-2
TGCGCCAGCAGCCAAGAATTCAGGACAGCCTACGAGCAGTACTTC,CASSQEFRTAYEQYF,NA,TRBJ2-7,NA,TRBV4-1
TGTGCCGGAAGAAGACAGAGCGATGAGCAGTTCTTC,CAGRRQSDEQFF,NA,TRBJ2-1,NA,TRBV2
TGCGCCAGCAGCCAAGTCAGGTCCCCACAAAGGAACTATGGCTACACCTTC,CASSQVRSPQRNYGYTF,NA,TRBJ1-2,NA,TRBV4-1
TGTGCCATCAGTGATAGCGGGAGGGCCCTCCAAGAGACCCAGTACTTC,CAISDSGRALQETQYF,TRBD2,TRBJ2-5,NA,TRBV10-3
TGTGCCTGGAGGAACTTAGCGGGAGGCCCACAAGAGACCCAGTACTTC,CAWRNLAGGPQETQYF,TRBD2,TRBJ2-5,NA,TRBV30
TGTGCCAGCAGCTTGGCCCTAGGACTAGGCTTTTACGAGCAGTACTTC,CASSLALGLGFYEQYF,TRBD2,TRBJ2-7,NA,TRBV5-6
TGTGCCAGCAGTTTCAGCACAGCTGGAAACACCATATATTTT,CASSFSTAGNTIYF,NA,TRBJ1-3,NA,TRBV27
TGTGCCAGCAGCCCGAGCTCCTACGAGCAGTACTTC,CASSPSSYEQYF,NA,TRBJ2-7,NA,TRBV12-1
TGTGCCAGCAGTCTGGGCTACTCCTACAATGAGCAGTTCTTC,CASSLGYSYNEQFF,NA,TRBJ2-1,once,TRBV27
TGTGCCAGTAGTCCCCCTCAAGGAGACAGGGCAAGGCATCAGCCCCAGCATTTT,CASSPPQGDRARHQPQHF,TRBD1,TRBJ1-5,NA,TRBV19
TGTGCCAGCAGCACAGGGACAGGGCCCACTGAAGCTTTCTTT,CASSTGTGPTEAFF,TRBD1,TRBJ1-1,NA,TRBV9
TGTGCCAGCTCCGGACAGAGCAATCAGCCCCAGCATTTT,CASSGQSNQPQHF,NA,TRBJ1-5,NA,TRBV6-1
TGCGCCAGCAGCATTCGACAGGGAACATTCGAGCAGTACTTC,CASSIRQGTFEQYF,TRBD1,TRBJ2-7,NA,TRBV5-1
TGCGCCAGCAGCGGGCTAGCGGGGCCCAGCACAGATACGCAGTATTTT,CASSGLAGPSTDTQYF,TRBD2,TRBJ2-3,NA,TRBV5-1
TGTGCCATCAGTGGTCATAGCGGGAGACTCGATGAGCAGTTCTTC,CAISGHSGRLDEQFF,TRBD2,TRBJ2-1,NA,TRBV10-3